The 12 T cell receptor beta chains below were found in one sample sequenced in a study of CD8 T cells in ankylosing spondylitis. TCRdb itself ran the 5' RACE reads through MiXCR, one entry per CDR3 protein. The table records 200,000 to 300,000 distinct CDR3 sequences, approximately 8.4% of them present only once. The sequencing input was blood, either unsorted or a sorted T cell fraction (not recorded which). These receptors were collected from a female donor with ankylosing spondylitis or in good health (not recorded which).

This clonotype came up many times. The chain uses TRBV5-1 and TRBJ1-2; D unclear. Per the germline V gene, CDR1 is SGHRS and CDR2 is YFSETQ. V lost 0 bases and J 6 bases, leaving 9 bases between the germline ends. CDR3 size: 13 residues. The CDR3 sequence is CASSLDSKNGYTF. The CDR3 nucleotides read TGCGCCAGCAGCTTGGACAGTAAGAATGGCTACACCTTC.

This clonotype was observed a handful of times. The chain has TRBV6-1 and TRBJ1-2; D call uncertain. Germline values: CDR1 MNHNS, CDR2 SASEGT. V was shortened by 3 bases and J by 2 bases, with 7 bases between the two germline ends. This CDR3 is 13 amino acids long. The CDR3 loop reads CASSESLNYGYTF. The CDR3 coding sequence is TGTGCCAGCAGTGAGAGCCTAAACTATGGCTACACCTTC.

This clonotype was recorded many times. J is TRBJ2-1 and V is TRBV5-6, with D possibly TRBD1 on 6 matching bases. The V gene's germline CDR1 is SGHDT and CDR2 YYEEEE. V dropped 1 base and J dropped 10 bases, with 15 bases sitting between them. The CDR3 runs 14 residues. The CDR3 here is CASSLTELQGEQFF. CDR3 coding DNA: TGTGCCAGCAGCTTGACGGAACTTCAGGGGGAGCAGTTCTTC. The variable domain in full, completed from reference TRBV5-6 and TRBJ2-1, reads DAGVTQSPTHLIKTRGQQVTLRCSPKSGHDTVSWYQQALGQGPQFIFQYYEEEERQRGNFPDRFSGHQFPNYSSELNVNALLLGDSALYLCASSLTELQGEQFFGPGTRLTVL.

The sample holds many counts of this clonotype. Here the CDR3 reads CARAIDYEQFF. CDR3 DNA: TGTGCCAGGGCTATTGACTATGAGCAGTTCTTC. The V gene is TRBV6-5, the J gene TRBJ2-1; no clear D gene. Per the germline V gene, CDR1 is MNHEY and CDR2 is SVGAGI. This CDR3 has 11 residues. Trimming cost V 9 bases and J 8 bases, with 11 bases left between them.

This clonotype was seen at least ten times. This chain joins TRBV7-2 and TRBJ2-1, with 12 bases that match TRBD2. The CDR3 is 15 amino acids. The V segment lost 5 bases and the J segment 9 bases; nucleotides outside the gene matches: 8. Germline V lookup: CDR1 SGHTA, CDR2 FQGNSA. The CDR3 loop reads CASSPFPSGRGEQFF. In DNA, the CDR3 is TGTGCCAGCAGCCCTTTTCCTAGCGGGAGGGGTGAGCAGTTCTTC.

Turning to this clonotype: Just one base apart from a much larger clone, this may be a read error. This sequence joins TRBV20-1 and TRBJ1-5, with a tentative D call TRBD1 (6 bases). Germline V gene lookup returns CDR1 DFQATT and CDR2 SNEGSKA (reference sequence). This CDR3 contains 13 residues. The CDR3 DNA reads TGCAGTGCTTTCACAGGGCCCAATCAGTCCCAGCATTTT. The encoded protein is CSAFTGPNQSQHF.

This clonotype was seen ten or more times. This chain joins TRBV29-1 and TRBJ1-1; unclear D gene. CDR3 length equals 14 residues. Germline V CDR1 and CDR2: SQVTM, ANQGSEA. Between the trimmed V and J ends, which lost 2 bases and 5 bases, there was a span of 15 bases. Here the CDR3 reads CSVETLFGGTEAFF. In DNA form, the CDR3 reads TGCAGCGTTGAAACCCTATTCGGAGGAACTGAAGCTTTCTTT. The full variable domain, rest sourced from reference TRBV29-1 and TRBJ1-1, is SAVISQKPSRDICQRGTSLTIQCQVDSQVTMMFWYRQQPGQSLTLIATANQGSEATYESGFVIDKFPISRPNLTFSTLTVSNMSPEDSSIYLCSVETLFGGTEAFFGQGTRLTVV.

The sample holds a few counts of this clonotype. The chain recombines TRBV5-4 with TRBJ2-2; 7 bases agree with TRBD2. Per germline, CDR1 SGHNT and CDR2 YYREEE (reference sequence). V lost 4 bases to trimming and J lost 0 bases; unmatched junction nucleotides: 9. The CDR3 totals 17 residues. CDR3 sequence (DNA): TGTGCCAGCAGCCGTATCGGGAGGAGCGCGAACACCGGGGAGCTGTTTTTT. Residues: CASSRIGRSANTGELFF.

At least ten counts were recorded for this clonotype. The gene calls are TRBV7-9 and TRBJ2-3; D gene ambiguous. The V end was cut by 4 bases, the J end by 6 bases, with 14 bases between. This CDR3 has 14 amino acids. Germline CDR1 SEHNR, CDR2 FQNEAQ (reference sequence). The CDR3 DNA follows: TGTGCCAGCAGCTCCCTTACCCACCCGGATACGCAGTATTTT. Protein product: CASSSLTHPDTQYF.

This clonotype was seen many times. The rearrangement joins TRBV11-2 to TRBJ2-3; D gene unclear. The CDR3 runs 17 residues. The V gene lost 10 bases and the J gene lost 1 base, with 24 bases spanning the gap. The germline V gene encodes CDR1 SGHAT and CDR2 FQNNGV. CDR3 residues: CATQMWRIGNGTDTQYF. DNA for the CDR3: TGTGCCACCCAGATGTGGCGAATTGGCAATGGCACAGATACGCAGTATTTT.

This clonotype was detected only a few times. As DNA, the CDR3 is TGTGCCAGCAGTGAATACTCCAGTACTGGCGAGCAGTACTTC. Amino acid sequence: CASSEYSSTGEQYF. The J gene is TRBJ2-7, the V gene TRBV25-1, with D unclear. Looked up from germline, CDR1 is MGHDK and CDR2 is SYGVNS. Trimming took 0 bases from V and 6 from J, leaving 12 bases between them. This CDR3 is built from 14 residues.

This clonotype showed up just once. Possible read error: a much larger clone is one base away. This sequence joins TRBV20-1 and TRBJ2-6; D ambiguous. The germline V gene encodes CDR1 DFQATT and CDR2 SNEGSKA (reference sequence). The CDR3 runs to 12 residues. V shed 5 bases and J shed 6 bases, with 8 bases lying between them. CDR3 region: CSAASEANVLTF. The CDR3, as DNA: TGCAGTGCTGCTAGTGAGGCCAACGTCCTGACTTTC.